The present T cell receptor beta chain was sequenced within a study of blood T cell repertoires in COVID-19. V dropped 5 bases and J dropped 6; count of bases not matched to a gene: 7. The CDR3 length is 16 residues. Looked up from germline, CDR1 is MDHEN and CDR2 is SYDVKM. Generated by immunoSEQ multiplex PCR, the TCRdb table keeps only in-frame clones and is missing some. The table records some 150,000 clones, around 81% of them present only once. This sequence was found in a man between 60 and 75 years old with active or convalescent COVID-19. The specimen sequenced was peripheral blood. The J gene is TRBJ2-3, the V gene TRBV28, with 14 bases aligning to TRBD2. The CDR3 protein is CASSKGLAGGWDTQYF. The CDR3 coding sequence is TGTGCCAGCAGTAAAGGACTAGCGGGAGGATGGGATACGCAGTATTTT.